Sequencing of this TCR beta chain was carried out in a study of T cell responses to AZD1222 COVID-19 vaccine (dated by TCRdb to the early 2020s). Broadly, across the study: TCR sequencing was performed for roughly 250 trial participants, of whom around 200 were given two doses of AZD1222 and around 25 were given two doses of MenACWY control vaccine. Enrollment into the trials was organized by age into subgroups of 18-55, 56-69 and 70-plus years, and those subgroups contained roughly 150, 30 and 60 TCR-sequenced participants, respectively. Results and caveats for the whole study, not just this receptor: A significant rise in spike-specific TCR breadth and depth was observed after two AZD1222 doses relative to day 0 and relative to MenACWY recipients. CD4 TCRs associated with the vaccine covered the entire spike protein, and the dominant responses were in regions 160-218 and 743-854. Conclusions about previously exposed vaccinees are limited because only 5 or 6 AZD1222 recipients were SARS-CoV-2 seropositive at baseline. Most participants were white British and females outnumbered males, and the authors suggested that clonal diversity may have been underestimated. The 56-69-year group was small, and its depth increase did not reach significance, likely because of low power. Reportedly, almost half of the unique spike-specific TCRs recognized epitopes lying outside the regions that are mutated in the B.1.351 and B.1.1.7 variants. Because no day 14 peak-response samples were available, repertoires were characterized only after the peak T cell response.

The meaning of the sample's time point label: about 28 days (+/-7) after the second vaccine dose. AZD1222 recipients with second doses at about 4 weeks or about 12 weeks were pooled, because spike-specific TCR depth and breadth did not differ between schedules. Samples from vaccinated people were obtained from the UK trials COV001 and COV002, which included a single-blind randomized controlled phase 2/3 trial of AZD1222 (ChAdOx1 nCoV-19) in healthy adults. Trial participant PBMC samples were collected at day 0 and day 28 after the second dose for TCRbeta chain sequencing. The CDR3 regions of human TCRbeta chains were analyzed by immunosequencing. As for the original processing: TCRs in the repertoires were compared against a reference library of SARS-CoV-2-specific TCRs that had been generated with the MIRA antigen-specificity platform. Breadth meant the fraction of unique TCRs that were SARS-CoV-2-associated, whereas depth meant the fraction of total T cells that were SARS-CoV-2-associated. Each spike-specific TCR was assigned to its reactive spike region and to a CD4 or CD8 class using the MIRA data. Log10-transformed breadth and depth values were compared by one-way ANOVA with Sidak's multiple comparisons tests. Drawn from immuneACCESS, this table holds only the in-frame rearrangements with V and J called that TCRdb kept. Clones are partly lost; checked studies trace under half to an unresolved V gene and leave the rest unexplained. V, J and clone size are taken as reported in that table, and D and trimming were inferred from the DNA itself. Counted in this sample were 70,000 to 100,000 clones; 92% of them appeared once. Together, the top ten hold 2.5% to 3.5% of the sample.

As to this clone: This clone's antigen is unknown. There are no base qualities to consult, and no much larger clone falls within one base.

Relative to germline, V is 0 bases shorter and J is 2 bases shorter, with 16 bases between their ends. The CDR3 has 18 amino acids, counting the end cysteine and phenylalanine. CDR3 DNA is the only sequence kept; it has 54 bases, read in frame from the first base. CDR1 and CDR2, per the germline V gene, are SGHTA and FQGNSA. Sequencing used peripheral blood, obtained 28 days after the second AZD1222 dose. This TCR was sampled from an adult who received the AZD1222 COVID-19 vaccine. This receptor chain uses TRBV7-2 and TRBJ2-2, with TRBD2 as a weak D call on 6 bases. CDR3 reads: CASSLAVGGWRNTGELFF. At the DNA level, the sequence is TGTGCCAGCAGCTTAGCGGTTGGGGGGTGGAGAAACACCGGGGAGCTGTTTTTT.